This T cell receptor (beta chain) was captured in a study of blood T cell repertoires in COVID-19. Whole-study context: Both acute and convalescent COVID-19 samples were obtained from the United States, Italy and Spain. T cells, B-cell-depleted T cells, or PBMCs provided the cDNA or gDNA that served as material.

Trimming pared 7 bases from V and 2 bases from J, leaving 20 bases between. Germline V gene data show CDR1 as MNHNY and CDR2 as SVGAGI (reference sequence). CDR3 length equals 17 residues. The data were produced by immunoSEQ multiplex PCR, yet TCRdb's version contains in-frame clones alone and is incomplete. The repertoire includes more than 200,000 clones, under 85% of them detected once, and under 2% sits in the top ten. Clinical history reported by participants formed the basis on which cohorts were assigned. V usage is TRBV6-6 and J usage is TRBJ1-4; a weak D match, TRBD1 (5 bases). The sequence was collected from a man between 60 and 70 years old who had recovered from COVID-19. Material: PBMCs or T cells enriched from blood (not recorded which). The DNA for the CDR3 is TGTGCCAGCATTCGAAGGCAGGGAGGTTCCACTAATGAAAAACTGTTTTTT. This sequence encodes CASIRRQGGSTNEKLFF.